What follows are 4 T cell receptor beta chains derived from one specimen sequenced in a study of cytomegalovirus exposure and HLA in healthy donors. The PCR ran on 60 Vbeta and 13 Jbeta primers. Assay: immunoSEQ multiplex PCR; the TCRdb copy retains only in-frame clones and omits some. This table has about 240,000 clones, around 81% appearing once. The sample consisted of PBMCs. These receptors were obtained from a woman aged 55-75 years in good health and CMV-seropositive.

This clone was picked up one time. The J gene is TRBJ2-5, the V gene TRBV4-1; possible D gene TRBD1, 5 bases. The J call is uncertain, as TRBJ2-7 better fits the DNA end. This CDR3 comprises 15 residues. From germline, CDR1 is MGHRA and CDR2 YSYEKL. CDR3 nucleotide sequence: TGCGCCAGCAGCCAAACCGCCCAGGGCGCCTACGAGCAGTACTTC. Translation gives CASSQTAQGAYEQYF.

V and J are TRBV7-2 and TRBJ1-1, with D possibly being TRBD1 (6 bases). From germline, CDR1 is SGHTA and CDR2 FQGNSA. The CDR3 is 17 amino acids. Trimming left V 5 bases short and J 0 bases short, with 19 bases between. The CDR3 reads CASSRGAGPILNTEAFF. CDR3 in DNA: TGTGCCAGCAGCCGGGGGGCGGGCCCCATCCTGAACACTGAAGCTTTCTTT. The full variable domain, completed using reference TRBV7-2 and TRBJ1-1, is GAGVSQSPSNKVTEKGKDVELRCDPISGHTALYWYRQSLGQGLEFLIYFQGNSAPDKSGLPSDRFSAERTGGSVSTLTIQRTQQEDSAVYLCASSRGAGPILNTEAFFGQGTRLTVV.

The genes are TRBV30 and TRBJ2-3, with TRBD2 matching over 11 bases. The germline CDR1 and CDR2 sequences are GTSNPN and SVGIG (reference sequence). This CDR3 is built from 19 residues. V lost 0 bases to trimming and J lost 3 bases; unmatched junction nucleotides: 14. CDR3: CAWSVPYRLAGRGTDTQYF. The CDR3 DNA reads as TGTGCCTGGAGTGTTCCCTATCGACTAGCGGGAAGGGGTACAGATACGCAGTATTTT.

The V and J genes are TRBV2 and TRBJ1-5; 8 bases line up with TRBD1. V was pared by 8 bases and J by 3 bases, with 3 bases of the junction left unmatched. The germline V gene has CDR1 SNHLY and CDR2 FYNNEI. The CDR3 length is 13 residues. The CDR3 DNA follows: TGTGCCAGCGACAGGGGCCCCAATCAGCCCCAGCATTTT. Translation: CASDRGPNQPQHF.